This T cell receptor (beta chain) was obtained from a study of cytomegalovirus exposure and HLA in healthy donors. Study-wide findings and caveats: Rare sequences made up most TCRs, while some public TCRs were found in many donors. The classifier, whose performance was assessed in both the original and validation cohorts, reportedly diagnosed cytomegalovirus status with high specificity and sensitivity.

This clone occurred once. Its antigen is still unknown. Profiled with immunoSEQ multiplex PCR; TCRdb holds only in-frame clones, not every one. The sample holds under 200,000 clones; roughly nine tenths are singletons and the top ten take more than 2.5%. Deletions cut 8 bases from V and 6 bases from J, with 10 bases between. The CDR3 covers 12 residues. Germline V gives CDR1 SEHNR, CDR2 FQNEAQ (reference sequence). The sequencing input was PBMCs. This receptor was taken from a woman under 30 in good health and CMV-seropositive. This chain connects TRBV7-9 to TRBJ1-4, with D hard to call. The CDR3 protein is CASGAEDEKLFF. The CDR3 bases are TGTGCCAGCGGAGCCGAAGATGAAAAACTGTTTTTT. The entire variable domain, with the rest obtained from reference TRBV7-9 and TRBJ1-4, is as follows: DTGVSQNPRHKITKRGQNVTFRCDPISEHNRLYWYRQTLGQGPEFLTYFQNEAQLEKSRLLSDRFSAERPKGSFSTLEIQRTEQGDSAMYLCASGAEDEKLFFGSGTQLSVL.